The 27 T cell receptor beta chains presented below share a single source sample, sequenced in a study of cytomegalovirus exposure and HLA in healthy donors. Both 60 Vbeta primers and 13 Jbeta primers went into the PCR. Repertoires were generated with immunoSEQ multiplex PCR, while TCRdb's copy carries only in-frame clones and drops some. Found here are 100,000 to 150,000 clones; the top ten clones hold approximately 0.99%. Sample: PBMCs. The receptors shown here come from a man aged 18 to 29 in good health and CMV-seronegative.

V usage is TRBV5-1 and J usage is TRBJ2-5; 8 nucleotides line up with TRBD2. Trimming cost V 4 bases and J 6 bases; bases outside gene matches: 11. There are 15 residues in the CDR3. Germline V gene data show CDR1 as SGHRS and CDR2 as YFSETQ. The CDR3 reads CASSPRGGDGKTQYF. DNA of the CDR3: TGCGCCAGCAGCCCACGGGGGGGCGACGGGAAGACCCAGTACTTC.

This sequence joins TRBV10-3 and TRBJ1-6; weak D call: TRBD1 (6 bases). The CDR3 length is 13 residues. Germline values: CDR1 ENHRY, CDR2 SYGVKD. V was shortened by 7 bases and J by 7 bases, with 11 bases between the two germline ends. CDR3 in DNA: TGTGCCATCACCCTGGACAGAAATTCACCCCTCCACTTT. Protein product: CAITLDRNSPLHF.

The chain is built from TRBV6-5 and TRBJ2-1; 9 bases align to TRBD1. The CDR3 is made up of 14 amino acids. V gave up 2 bases and J gave up 13 bases; unmatched junction bases: 9. Germline CDR1 is MNHEY and CDR2 is SVGAGI. CDR3 amino acids: CASSYPTDRGRQFF. Here the CDR3 DNA reads TGTGCCAGCAGTTACCCGACCGACAGGGGGAGACAGTTCTTC.

This chain links TRBV2 with TRBJ1-1; 7 bases are shared with TRBD1. V lost 2 bases to trimming and J lost 1 base; unmatched junction nucleotides: 1. Germline V lookup: CDR1 SNHLY, CDR2 FYNNEI. The CDR3 is 14 residues long. DNA of the CDR3: TGTGCCAGCAGTGAAAGGGGGCGGAACACTGAAGCTTTCTTT. This encodes CASSERGRNTEAFF.

The gene calls are TRBV27 and TRBJ2-7, with D perhaps matching TRBD1 (6 bases). This CDR3 contains 14 residues. Germline loops: CDR1 MNHEY, CDR2 SMNVEV (reference sequence). Trimming removed 4 bases from V and 2 bases from J, with 12 bases in between. CDR3 sequence reads: CASSSDTGTYEQYF. The CDR3, as DNA: TGTGCCAGCAGTTCCGATACAGGGACCTACGAGCAGTACTTC.

This rearrangement joins TRBV6-4 to TRBJ2-1; 7 bases line up with TRBD2. V dropped 5 bases and J dropped 2; count of bases not matched to a gene: 12. Germline V gene sequence: CDR1 MRHNA, CDR2 SNTAGT. This CDR3 has 17 residues. The CDR3 nucleotides are TGTGCCAGCAGTCCTACGCGGGGGTACCCACCCTACAATGAGCAGTTCTTC. Its translation: CASSPTRGYPPYNEQFF.

The rearrangement links TRBV18 to TRBJ1-5; the match to TRBD1 covers 7 bases. The CDR3 covers 16 residues. V shed 4 bases, J shed 0 bases, and the junction held 6 bases outside the gene matches. From germline, CDR1 is KGHSH and CDR2 LQKENI. The CDR3 here is CASSLTGTDSNQPQHF. CDR3 coding DNA: TGTGCCAGCTCACTTACCGGGACAGATAGCAATCAGCCCCAGCATTTT.

The chain has TRBV10-3 and TRBJ2-7, with 8 bases aligning to TRBD1. With 7 bases clipped from V and 0 bases from J, the junction kept 5 bases outside the gene matches. This CDR3 contains 14 residues. CDR1 is ENHRY, CDR2 SYGVKD, per germline. The CDR3 is CAITGTGGSYEQYF. The CDR3 region has the DNA TGTGCCATCACTGGGACAGGCGGCTCCTACGAGCAGTACTTC.

The chain combines TRBV11-2 with TRBJ2-2; TRBD2 matches at 14 bases. The germline V gene encodes CDR1 SGHAT and CDR2 FQNNGV. The CDR3 extends over 16 amino acids. The junction had 6 bases not matched to a gene; V was cut back by 5 bases and J by 7 bases. The CDR3, as DNA: TGTGCCAGCAGCCCTGGGACTAGCGGGAGCATCGGGGAGCTGTTTTTT. Amino acids: CASSPGTSGSIGELFF.

This sequence joins TRBV6-5 and TRBJ2-1; 7 positions agree with TRBD1. The J segment lost 3 bases and the V segment lost 2 bases, leaving 7 bases of the junction unmatched. The CDR3 is made up of 16 amino acids. The germline CDR1 and CDR2 sequences are MNHEY and SVGAGI. The CDR3 DNA sequence: TGTGCCAGCAGTTACGGTGCACAGGGGTTCTACAATGAGCAGTTCTTC. The encoded protein is CASSYGAQGFYNEQFF.

The gene calls are TRBV18 and TRBJ2-4; D perhaps matches TRBD2 (5 bases). Per germline, CDR1 KGHSH and CDR2 LQKENI. The CDR3 consists of 17 residues. With 6 bases removed from V and 2 bases from J, the gap between germline ends came to 20 bases. CDR3 protein: CASSPLLRGGPKNIQYF. CDR3 bases: TGTGCCAGCTCGCCCCTCTTACGGGGTGGACCCAAAAACATTCAGTACTTC.

The rearrangement links TRBV30 to TRBJ1-2, with 7 bases aligning to TRBD1. In germline, CDR1 is GTSNPN, CDR2 SVGIG (reference sequence). V shed 4 bases, J shed 6 bases, and the junction held 5 bases outside the gene matches. This CDR3 comprises 12 residues. In DNA, the CDR3 is TGTGCCTGGATTCGAACAGGGGATGGCTACACCTTC. Translated, it gives CAWIRTGDGYTF.

The chain links TRBV5-1 to TRBJ2-5; perhaps TRBD2 as D (5 bases). This CDR3 has 14 amino acids. With 5 bases removed from V and 1 base from J, the gap between germline ends came to 12 bases. Germline CDR1 reads SGHRS; CDR2 reads YFSETQ. CDR3 sequence: CASRDWRVQETQYF. The CDR3, as DNA: TGCGCCAGCAGGGATTGGCGGGTCCAAGAGACCCAGTACTTC.

This chain joins TRBV10-1 and TRBJ2-7, with D perhaps TRBD1 (6 bases). This CDR3 spans 12 amino acids. The germline V and J ends were trimmed by 8 bases and 5 bases, with 13 bases remaining between them. CDR1 and CDR2 from the germline V gene are WNHNN and SYGVQD (reference sequence). CDR3 coding DNA: TGCGCCAGCCGGGGACACCAGGACGAGCAGTACTTC. It codes for CASRGHQDEQYF.

The chain is built from TRBV9 and TRBJ2-1; D unresolved. The germline V gene encodes CDR1 SGDLS and CDR2 YYNGEE. The CDR3 spans 14 residues. Trimming shortened V by 1 base and J by 3 bases, and 8 bases separated the two germline ends. CDR3 region: CASSVNMNYNEQFF. The DNA of the CDR3 is TGTGCCAGCAGCGTAAACATGAACTACAATGAGCAGTTCTTC.

V is TRBV28 and J is TRBJ1-2, with 7 bases identical to TRBD1. V was pared by 10 bases and J by 2 bases, with 16 bases of the junction left unmatched. The CDR3 contains 16 residues. Germline CDR1 MDHEN, CDR2 SYDVKM. CDR3 nucleotides: TGTGCCACCAGGGGGACTTTAGGTCGAGAGAACTATGGCTACACCTTC. Its translation: CATRGTLGRENYGYTF.

V is TRBV5-1 and J is TRBJ2-5; 7 bases are shared with TRBD2. From germline, CDR1 is SGHRS and CDR2 YFSETQ. V gave up 4 bases and J gave up 2 bases; unmatched junction bases: 11. CDR3 length equals 16 residues. The CDR3 is CASSAPSSAGQETQYF. As DNA, the CDR3 is TGCGCCAGCAGCGCACCTTCATCAGCGGGACAAGAGACCCAGTACTTC.

CDR3 bases: TGTGCCAGCAGCTTTGGGGCCGCTTACGAGCAGTACTTC. Amino acids: CASSFGAAYEQYF. The V gene is TRBV7-2, the J gene TRBJ2-7, with D perhaps TRBD1 (5 bases). The length of the CDR3 is 13 residues. Germline CDR1 and CDR2: SGHTA and FQGNSA. V was cut by 3 bases and J by 4 bases, with 10 bases left in between.

This chain joins TRBV2 and TRBJ2-4; 10 nucleotides agree with TRBD1. With V trimmed by 4 bases and J by 9 bases, 6 bases remained unmatched. The CDR3 contains 14 residues. Germline V gives CDR1 SNHLY, CDR2 FYNNEI. CDR3 sequence: CASSGQGAGSIQYF. The CDR3 DNA reads TGTGCCAGCAGTGGACAGGGGGCAGGTAGCATTCAGTACTTC.

The rearrangement joins TRBV27 to TRBJ2-1, with 9 bases lining up with TRBD1. The V segment lost 4 bases and the J segment 8 bases; nucleotides outside the gene matches: 6. Germline V gene sequence: CDR1 MNHEY, CDR2 SMNVEV (reference sequence). The CDR3 runs 14 residues. The CDR3 protein is CASSSRQGGDEQFF. In DNA, the CDR3 is TGTGCCAGCAGTTCGAGACAGGGGGGCGATGAGCAGTTCTTC.

The chain uses TRBV19 and TRBJ1-2; 9 nucleotides match TRBD1. V lost 7 bases, J lost 6 bases, and 3 bases stayed unmatched. Germline CDR1 LNHDA, CDR2 SQIVND (reference sequence). CDR3 length: 12 amino acids. CDR3 protein: CASNDRGDGYTF. CDR3 in DNA: TGTGCCAGTAACGACAGGGGGGATGGCTACACCTTC.

The genes are TRBV9 and TRBJ2-5; no clear D. The CDR3 runs to 16 residues. Germline V gives CDR1 SGDLS, CDR2 YYNGEE. V gave up 0 bases and J gave up 1 base, with 13 bases separating them. The CDR3 bases are TGTGCCAGCAGCGTAGGGGCCTCCACTTTCCAAGAGACCCAGTACTTC. Amino acids: CASSVGASTFQETQYF.

V and J are TRBV18 and TRBJ1-1; 7 nucleotides align to TRBD1. Unmatched junction bases numbered 3, after V lost 0 bases and J lost 5 bases. Germline CDR1 is KGHSH and CDR2 is LQKENI. This CDR3 has 14 residues. The CDR3 loop reads CASSPPSGGTEAFF. The CDR3 nucleotides are TGTGCCAGCTCACCACCTTCAGGGGGGACTGAAGCTTTCTTT.

This rearrangement joins TRBV5-1 to TRBJ1-1; a weak D match, TRBD1 (6 bases). The germline gives CDR1 SGHRS, CDR2 YFSETQ. The CDR3 consists of 15 residues. Trimming took 7 bases from V and 3 from J, leaving 19 bases between them. The CDR3 loop is CASRGAGAKDTEAFF. As DNA, the CDR3 is TGCGCCAGCCGTGGGGCAGGGGCAAAGGACACTGAAGCTTTCTTT.

The chain is built from TRBV7-6 and TRBJ1-6; 7 bases agree with TRBD1. This CDR3 spans 14 amino acids. Per germline, CDR1 SGHVS and CDR2 FNYEAQ. V dropped 3 bases and J dropped 10; count of bases not matched to a gene: 6. CDR3 residues: CASSLEGARSPLHF. The CDR3 DNA reads as TGTGCCAGCAGCTTGGAGGGGGCACGCTCACCCCTCCACTTT.

V is TRBV5-6 and J is TRBJ2-1; TRBD2 might be the D (6 bases). In germline, CDR1 is SGHDT, CDR2 YYEEEE. The CDR3 contains 14 residues. V lost 0 bases to trimming and J lost 10 bases, with 14 bases between them. The CDR3 nucleotides are TGTGCCAGCAGCTTGGGGCGCCCCGCGGGAGAGCAGTTCTTC. The encoded protein is CASSLGRPAGEQFF.

This sequence joins TRBV5-4 and TRBJ1-2, with TRBD1 identical over 8 bases. With 4 bases clipped from V and 7 bases from J, the junction kept 6 bases outside the gene matches. This CDR3 is 13 amino acids long. Germline lookup yields CDR1 SGHNT and CDR2 YYREEE (reference sequence). As DNA, the CDR3 is TGTGCCAGCAGCGAAGGACAGGGCGGTGGCTACACCTTC. It is translated as CASSEGQGGGYTF.